What follows are 15 T cell receptor beta chains derived from one specimen sequenced in a study of blood T cell repertoires in COVID-19. Profiled with immunoSEQ multiplex PCR; TCRdb holds only in-frame clones, not every one. This repertoire shows about 200,000 clones, approximately 87% found once; its top ten account for about 0.72%. Sequencing was performed on peripheral blood. The receptors originated from a woman aged 70-85 years with acute or convalescent COVID-19.

The CDR3 region has the DNA TGCGCCAGCAGCCCAGCGGGGGCTTGGAATGGCTACACCTTC. Amino acids: CASSPAGAWNGYTF. The V and J genes are TRBV4-3 and TRBJ1-2; a possible D gene is TRBD1 (6 bases). The CDR3 totals 14 residues. The germline CDR1 and CDR2 sequences are LGHNA and YSLEER. Trimming took off 4 bases at V and 6 bases at J, with 15 bases between the two ends.

This rearrangement joins TRBV5-6 to TRBJ1-6; D is perhaps TRBD1 (6 bases). The CDR3 totals 15 residues. The V gene's germline CDR1 is SGHDT and CDR2 YYEEEE. V was cut by 4 bases and J by 7 bases, with 15 bases left in between. The CDR3 DNA follows: TGTGCCAGCAGCGACCTCGACAGGCGGAATTCACCCCTCCACTTT. It translates to CASSDLDRRNSPLHF.

The chain has TRBV18 and TRBJ2-1; D not certain. Germline V gene lookup returns CDR1 KGHSH and CDR2 LQKENI. The CDR3 is 13 amino acids. Trimming cost V 1 base and J 5 bases, with 6 bases left between them. The CDR3 region is CASSPLDDNEQFF. In DNA form, the CDR3 reads TGTGCCAGCTCACCACTAGATGACAATGAGCAGTTCTTC.

The CDR3: CASSLVRGTNTEAFF. CDR3 DNA: TGTGCCAGCAGCTTAGTTAGGGGAACGAACACTGAAGCTTTCTTT. The V call is TRBV7-2, the J call TRBJ1-1; TRBD1 might be the D (5 bases). CDR3 length equals 15 residues. V was cut by 1 base and J by 1 base, with 10 bases left in between. In germline, CDR1 is SGHTA, CDR2 FQGNSA.

The chain recombines TRBV11-3 with TRBJ2-2, with D unresolved. The CDR3 contains 12 residues. From germline, CDR1 is SGHNT and CDR2 YENEEA. Trimming cost V 3 bases and J 4 bases, with 3 bases left between them. CDR3 amino acids: CASSFITGELFF. In DNA, the CDR3 is TGTGCCAGCAGCTTTATCACCGGGGAGCTGTTTTTT.

The CDR3 coding sequence is TGCGCCAGCACGGTCCTGCCGGGAAAGAACGGGGAGCTGTTTTTT. Translation: CASTVLPGKNGELFF. V is TRBV5-1 and J is TRBJ2-2; TRBD2 might be the D (5 bases). Trimming pared 6 bases from V and 7 bases from J, leaving 19 bases between. The CDR3 length is 15 residues. Germline V gene sequence: CDR1 SGHRS, CDR2 YFSETQ.

The genes are TRBV2 and TRBJ1-2, with D possibly TRBD1 on 6 matching bases. CDR1 is SNHLY, CDR2 FYNNEI, per germline. The CDR3 loop spans 15 amino acids. With 5 bases removed from V and 4 bases from J, the gap between germline ends came to 17 bases. CDR3 amino acids: CASSPQGLGPYGYTF. DNA of the CDR3: TGTGCCAGCAGTCCACAGGGATTGGGGCCCTATGGCTACACCTTC.

The chain carries TRBV25-1 and TRBJ1-4; D is uncertain. The ends were cut back, 3 bases at V and 3 bases at J, with 11 bases in the middle. Germline CDR1 is MGHDK and CDR2 is SYGVNS. This CDR3 has 15 residues. CDR3 sequence (DNA): TGTGCCAGCAGTGACAACCCCGGGGCTAATGAAAAACTGTTTTTT. Translated, it gives CASSDNPGANEKLFF. The full variable domain, with the rest looked up from reference TRBV25-1 and TRBJ1-4, is EADIYQTPRYLVIGTGKKITLECSQTMGHDKMYWYQQDPGMELHLIHYSYGVNSTEKGDLSSESTVSRIRTEHFPLTLESARPSHTSQYLCASSDNPGANEKLFFGSGTQLSVL.

This clone was seen a single time. The same CDR3 arises from other DNA sequences in this sample as well. V gene TRBV5-1 combines with J gene TRBJ2-2; a possible D gene is TRBD2 (5 bases). The CDR3 has 13 amino acids. CDR1 and CDR2 from the germline V gene are SGHRS and YFSETQ. The V and J ends lost 0 bases and 5 bases respectively, with 5 bases between them. CDR3 region: CASSLAGTGELFF. CDR3 DNA sequence: TGCGCCAGCAGCTTGGCGGGGACCGGGGAGCTGTTTTTT.

CDR3 region: CASSQFQGYSPLHF. For the CDR3, the DNA is TGTGCCAGCAGCCAATTTCAGGGTTATTCACCCCTCCACTTT. The chain recombines TRBV3-1 (or the pseudogene TRBV3-2) with TRBJ1-6; D possibly corresponds to TRBD1 (5 bases). Per germline, CDR1 LGHDT and CDR2 YNNKEL (reference sequence). V shed 2 bases and J shed 8 bases, with 10 bases lying between them. The CDR3 has 14 residues.

The chain links TRBV5-1 to TRBJ2-2; possibly TRBD1 for D (6 bases). Germline V gene data show CDR1 as SGHRS and CDR2 as YFSETQ. Trimming cost V 0 bases and J 5 bases, with 11 bases left between them. The CDR3 has 15 residues. The CDR3 protein is CASSLVQGTTGELFF. CDR3 in DNA: TGCGCCAGCAGCTTGGTACAGGGAACGACCGGGGAGCTGTTTTTT.

This sequence joins TRBV6-5 and TRBJ1-5, with D uncertain. Per germline, CDR1 MNHEY and CDR2 SVGAGI. The CDR3 covers 13 residues. Deletions cut 4 bases from V and 2 bases from J, with 6 bases between. The CDR3 protein is CASSSRGNQPQHF. The CDR3 bases are TGTGCCAGCAGTTCGCGTGGCAATCAGCCCCAGCATTTT.

The chain joins TRBV19 to TRBJ1-6; the D gene is possibly TRBD1 (6 bases). With 8 bases removed from V and 6 bases from J, the gap between germline ends came to 14 bases. The CDR3 runs 14 residues. The V gene's germline CDR1 is LNHDA and CDR2 SQIVND (reference sequence). Written as DNA, the CDR3 is TGTGCCAGTTCGGTGACAGGTAGTAATTCACCCCTCCACTTT. Amino acids: CASSVTGSNSPLHF.

The gene calls are TRBV3-1 (or the pseudogene TRBV3-2) and TRBJ2-5; 8 nucleotides match TRBD1. The CDR3 runs 15 residues. V dropped 1 base and J dropped 5; count of bases not matched to a gene: 6. Germline V gene lookup returns CDR1 LGHDT and CDR2 YNNKEL (reference sequence). For the CDR3, the DNA is TGTGCCAGCAGCCAAGTGGCAGGGGGCGGGGAGACCCAGTACTTC. Translating gives CASSQVAGGGETQYF.

The chain is built from TRBV28 and TRBJ1-1; D is ambiguous. Germline assignment: CDR1 MDHEN and CDR2 SYDVKM. Deletions cut 5 bases from V and 5 bases from J, with 18 bases between. This CDR3 has 15 amino acids. CDR3 residues: CASSPQAGPGTEAFF. The CDR3 nucleotides are TGTGCCAGCAGTCCCCAGGCGGGCCCTGGGACTGAAGCTTTCTTT.